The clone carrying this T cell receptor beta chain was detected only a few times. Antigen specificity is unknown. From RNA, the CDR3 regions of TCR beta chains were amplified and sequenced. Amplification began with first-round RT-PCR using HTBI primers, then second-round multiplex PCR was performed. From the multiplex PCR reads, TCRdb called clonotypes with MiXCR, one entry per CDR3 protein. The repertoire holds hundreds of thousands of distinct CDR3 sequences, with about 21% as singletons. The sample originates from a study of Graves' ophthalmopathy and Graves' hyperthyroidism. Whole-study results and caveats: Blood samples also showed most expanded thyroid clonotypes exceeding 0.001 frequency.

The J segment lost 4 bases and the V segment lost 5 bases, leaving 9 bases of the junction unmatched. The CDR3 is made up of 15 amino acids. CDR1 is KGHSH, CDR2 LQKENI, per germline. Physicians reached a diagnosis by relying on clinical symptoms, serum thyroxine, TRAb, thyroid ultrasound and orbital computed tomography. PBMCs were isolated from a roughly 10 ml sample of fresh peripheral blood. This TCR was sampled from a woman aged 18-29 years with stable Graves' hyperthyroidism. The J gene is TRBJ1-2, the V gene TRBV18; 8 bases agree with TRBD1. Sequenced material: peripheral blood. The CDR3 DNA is TGTGCCAGCTCAGCAACCGGGACAGGCTTCTATGGCTACACCTTC. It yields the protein CASSATGTGFYGYTF.